The rows below give T cell receptor beta chains drawn from one sample of a study of blood T cell repertoires in COVID-19. Data came from immunoSEQ multiplex PCR; TCRdb stores just in-frame clones and leaves some out. The sample lists about 140,000 clones; about 90% were seen once. Sequencing was performed on peripheral blood. The receptors originated from a man in his sixties with active or convalescent COVID-19. CDR3s include the opening cysteine and the closing phenylalanine or tryptophan. D genes are given only for firm matches. The size entry is marked missing in some rows and otherwise reads once, few, many or a size class.

V gene	J gene	clone size	D gene	CDR3 DNA	CDR3 protein
TRBV2	TRBJ2-3	few	.	TGTGCCAGCAGTGATTATCTAGAGAGGGATACGCAGTATTTT	CASSDYLERDTQYF
TRBV30	TRBJ1-2	once	.	TGTGCCTGGAGTGTAAGGCGGTCGCACTATGGCTACACCTTC	CAWSVRRSHYGYTF
TRBV28	TRBJ2-2	.	TRBD2	TGTGCCAGCAGCAGTAGCGGGAGGGCCACCGGGGAGCTGTTTTTT	CASSSSGRATGELFF
TRBV5-1	TRBJ1-4	.	.	TGCGCCAGCAGCTTGGAGATCGGACTTAATGAAAAACTGTTTTTT	CASSLEIGLNEKLFF
TRBV13	TRBJ2-2	.	TRBD2	TGTGCCAGCAGCATAGAACTAGCGGCCAGAGGGGAGCTGTTTTTT	CASSIELAARGELFF
TRBV19	TRBJ2-1	.	TRBD2	TGTGCCAGTAGTCAGGGACTAGCGGGAGGGCGGGGTGAGCAGTTCTTC	CASSQGLAGGRGEQFF
TRBV29-1	TRBJ2-2	.	TRBD2	TGCAGCGTTGGGACTAGCGGGAGGGCCACGACCGGGGAGCTGTTTTTT	CSVGTSGRATTGELFF
TRBV7-8	TRBJ2-7	.	TRBD2	TGTGCCAGCAGCTCTCAAGTGCGACCGGGACTAGGTCTCTCCTACGAGCAGTACTTC	CASSSQVRPGLGLSYEQYF
TRBV19	TRBJ2-6	once	.	TGTGCCAGTAGTCCTCAGCGCAACCCCGGGGCCAACGTCCTGACTTTC	CASSPQRNPGANVLTF
TRBV7-2	TRBJ2-5	.	TRBD1	TGTGCCAGCAGCGCACGACAGGGTATGCGAGAGACCCAGTACTTC	CASSARQGMRETQYF
TRBV6-5	TRBJ1-4	few	.	TGTGCCAGCTTAGGGGTCTCAAATGAAAAACTGTTTTTT	CASLGVSNEKLFF
TRBV5-6	TRBJ2-2	.	.	TGTGCCAGCAGCTTGGACTTCGGGGAGCTGTTTTTT	CASSLDFGELFF
TRBV18	TRBJ2-3	.	TRBD2	TGTGCCAGCTCACCCCTCAGGGGACTAGCGGGAGCCGATACGCAGTATTTT	CASSPLRGLAGADTQYF
TRBV6-6	TRBJ1-1	.	TRBD1	TGTGCCAGCAGTCCCCGAAGGGACAGGTCGCGGAACACTGAAGCTTTCTTT	CASSPRRDRSRNTEAFF
TRBV27	TRBJ2-1	.	TRBD2	TGTGCCAGCAGGGTAACTAGCGGTAGCTCCTACAATGAGCAGTTCTTC	CASRVTSGSSYNEQFF
TRBV19	TRBJ2-1	.	.	TGTGCCAGTAGTATTCGTGCGGGGATCAATGAGCAGTTCTTC	CASSIRAGINEQFF
TRBV28	TRBJ1-4	.	.	TGTGCCAGCAGTAGAAGACGGGAAGGGCTGTTTTTT	CASSRRREGLFF
TRBV7-9	TRBJ2-1	.	TRBD2	TGTGCCAGCAGCCATAGGGGGAGCGGGAGAACGGATGAGCAGTTCTTC	CASSHRGSGRTDEQFF
TRBV30	TRBJ1-3	.	.	TGTGCCTGGAGTGTTGCAGGGTACTCTGGAAACACCATATATTTT	CAWSVAGYSGNTIYF
TRBV30	TRBJ1-1	.	.	TGTGCCTGGATTCGACAGACGAACACTGAAGCTTTCTTT	CAWIRQTNTEAFF
TRBV24-1	TRBJ1-2	once	TRBD1	TGTGCCACCAGTGGATCGGACAGGGTACATGGCTACACCTTC	CATSGSDRVHGYTF
TRBV28	TRBJ1-5	few	TRBD1	TGTGCCAGCAGTTCTTGGACAGGGAAGGGCAATCAGCCCCAGCATTTT	CASSSWTGKGNQPQHF
TRBV19	TRBJ1-5	few	.	TGTGCCAGTAGGGCCCCGGGGAGAAGCAATCAGCCCCAGCATTTT	CASRAPGRSNQPQHF
TRBV20-1	TRBJ2-5	.	TRBD2	TGCAGTGCTAGTAGTTATGGGACTAGCGGTACCCAGTACTTC	CSASSYGTSGTQYF
TRBV10-3	TRBJ2-7	.	.	TGTGCCATCAGTGAGCAAGGGAGCGAGCAGTACTTC	CAISEQGSEQYF
TRBV6-5	TRBJ1-1	.	TRBD1	TGTGCCAGCAGACCGGGACAGCTGGGCACTGAAGCTTTCTTT	CASRPGQLGTEAFF
TRBV27	TRBJ2-3	.	.	TGTGCCAGCAGTTTAGAGGGAGTGGGCACAGATACGCAGTATTTT	CASSLEGVGTDTQYF
TRBV28	TRBJ2-2	once	TRBD1	TGTGCCAGCAGCTTGACGGGACAGGGGGCAATCGGGGAGCTGTTTTTT	CASSLTGQGAIGELFF
TRBV29-1	TRBJ1-4	.	.	TGCAGCGTTGGTTTGACAGCTTTAAATGAAAAACTGTTTTTT	CSVGLTALNEKLFF
TRBV28	TRBJ2-3	few	.	TGTGCCAGCAGGCCCCACGGTAGCAGTAGCACAGATACGCAGTATTTT	CASRPHGSSSTDTQYF
TRBV5-1	TRBJ1-2	.	TRBD1	TGCGCCAGCAGCCAATGGGACAGGGACTATGGCTACACCTTC	CASSQWDRDYGYTF
TRBV6-5	TRBJ2-1	.	TRBD1	TGTGCCAGCAGTTACGCCGGGAACAGGGGCTACAATGAGCAGTTCTTC	CASSYAGNRGYNEQFF
TRBV7-9	TRBJ1-1	.	TRBD1	TGTGCCAGCAGCCCCAAGGGGGCTCACACTGAAGCTTTCTTT	CASSPKGAHTEAFF
TRBV11-2	TRBJ1-2	.	TRBD1	TGTGCCAGCAGCTCCCGGACAGGGGGCTATGGCTACACCTTC	CASSSRTGGYGYTF
TRBV6-5	TRBJ2-1	.	.	TGTGCCACCAGACCGGGTACCCTCTCCTACAATGAGCAGTTCTTC	CATRPGTLSYNEQFF
TRBV28	TRBJ1-1	.	.	TGTGCCAGCAGCTACCCCAGCGGGAACACTGAAGCTTTCTTT	CASSYPSGNTEAFF
TRBV29-1	TRBJ2-1	.	.	TGCAGCGCCCTTGGGGGGAGACTCTACAATGAGCAGTTCTTC	CSALGGRLYNEQFF
TRBV4-2	TRBJ1-3	.	TRBD1	TGTGCCAGCAGCCAAGAGGGAACAGGGGCCGGAAACACCATATATTTT	CASSQEGTGAGNTIYF
TRBV5-1	TRBJ1-1	.	TRBD1	TGCGCCAGCAGCATCGACAGGGTGAGGGGGACAAACACTGAAGCTTTCTTT	CASSIDRVRGTNTEAFF
TRBV9	TRBJ2-2	.	TRBD2	TGTGCCAGCAGCGTAGTAGCGGGAGAAACCGGGGAGCTGTTTTTT	CASSVVAGETGELFF
TRBV7-3	TRBJ2-1	.	TRBD2	TGTGCCAGCAGCTTAACGCCCGGACTAGCGGGAGAAAATGAGCAGTTCTTC	CASSLTPGLAGENEQFF
TRBV7-2	TRBJ1-3	once	.	TGTGCCAGCAGCTTTACAGGAAACACCATATATTTT	CASSFTGNTIYF
TRBV6-2/TRBV6-3	TRBJ2-7	.	TRBD2	TGTGCCAGCAGTTACTCAGGCGGGAGCTCCTACGAGCAGTACTTC	CASSYSGGSSYEQYF
TRBV28	TRBJ1-3	.	TRBD1	TGTGCCAGCAGCCCACGGCCGGGACAGACTGGAAACACCATATATTTT	CASSPRPGQTGNTIYF
TRBV2	TRBJ1-2	.	TRBD1	TGTGCCAGCACTCCGGGACAGGGATATGGCTACACCTTC	CASTPGQGYGYTF
TRBV24-1	TRBJ2-7	once	.	TGTGCCACCAGTGATGGGCTGAAGAGGGGGGAGCAGTACTTC	CATSDGLKRGEQYF